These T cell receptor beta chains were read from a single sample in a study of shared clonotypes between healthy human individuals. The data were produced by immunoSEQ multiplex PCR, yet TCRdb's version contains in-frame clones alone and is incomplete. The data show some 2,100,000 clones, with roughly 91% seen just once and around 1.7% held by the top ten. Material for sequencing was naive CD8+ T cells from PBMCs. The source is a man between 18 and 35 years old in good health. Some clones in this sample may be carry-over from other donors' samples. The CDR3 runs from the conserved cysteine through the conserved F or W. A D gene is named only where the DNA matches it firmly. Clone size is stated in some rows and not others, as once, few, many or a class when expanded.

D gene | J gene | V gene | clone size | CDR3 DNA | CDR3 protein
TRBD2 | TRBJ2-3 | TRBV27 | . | TGTGCCAGCCAACAACTAGCGGGGCGCCCAGATACGCAGTATTTT | CASQQLAGRPDTQYF
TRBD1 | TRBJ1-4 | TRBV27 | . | TGTGCCAGCAGTTTAGGTCCCGGGACAGGGCCGGGTTCTAATGAAAAACTGTTTTTT | CASSLGPGTGPGSNEKLFF
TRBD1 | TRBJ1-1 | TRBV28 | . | TGTGCCAGCAGAAATACAGGGGGATGGACTGAAGCTTTCTTT | CASRNTGGWTEAFF
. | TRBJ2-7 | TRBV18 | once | TGTGTCAGCTCACTGTATCCGGGCTACGAGCAGTACTTC | CVSSLYPGYEQYF
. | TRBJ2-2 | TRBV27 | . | TGTGCCAGCAGCCCCGCGCGGAACACCGGGGAGCTGTTTTTT | CASSPARNTGELFF
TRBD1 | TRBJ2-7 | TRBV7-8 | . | TGTGCCAGCAGCTTAGGGAGCAGGGGGAGCTCCTACGAGCAGTACTTC | CASSLGSRGSSYEQYF
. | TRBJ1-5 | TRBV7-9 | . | TGTGCCAGCAGCACGCCCGGTCAGCCCCAGCATTTT | CASSTPGQPQHF
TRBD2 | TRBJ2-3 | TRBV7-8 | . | TGTGCCAGCAGCACCCGAACGGGACTAGCGGAGACAGATACGCAGTATTTT | CASSTRTGLAETDTQYF
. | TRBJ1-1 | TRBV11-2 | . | TGTGCCAGCAGATATAGCCGGGGTGGTGAAGCTTTCTTT | CASRYSRGGEAFF
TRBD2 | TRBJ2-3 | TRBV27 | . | TGTGCCAGCAGTCTTCTACACCCAGCGGGAGACGGAGATACGCAGTATTTT | CASSLLHPAGDGDTQYF
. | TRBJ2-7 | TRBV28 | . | TGTGCCAGCAGTCCAGGGTTTCACACGTACGAGCAGTACTTC | CASSPGFHTYEQYF
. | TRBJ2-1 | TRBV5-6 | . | TGTGCCAGCCTCCGGGGGGCCTCCTACAATGAGCAGTTCTTC | CASLRGASYNEQFF
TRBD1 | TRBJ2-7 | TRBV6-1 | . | TGTGCCAGCAGGGAGACAGGGTTATCCTACGAGCAGTACTTC | CASRETGLSYEQYF
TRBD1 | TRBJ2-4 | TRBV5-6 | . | TGTGCCAGCAGCTTCGGGACAGTGAACATTCAGTACTTC | CASSFGTVNIQYF
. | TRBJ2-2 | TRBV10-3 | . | TGTGCCATCAGTTGGGGTGGGGTCAGGGGAAACACCGGGGAGCTGTTTTTT | CAISWGGVRGNTGELFF
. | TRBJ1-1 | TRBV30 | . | TGTGCCTGGAGTGTCGGTTCGTGGGGAGGGAACACTGAAGCTTTCTTT | CAWSVGSWGGNTEAFF
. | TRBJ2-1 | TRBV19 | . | TGTGCCAGTAGTATGACAGAACTATTAGGGAGTGGTGAGCAGTTCTTC | CASSMTELLGSGEQFF
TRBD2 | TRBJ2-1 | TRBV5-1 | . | TGCGCCAGCAGCGATGGGACTAGCGGGGGCCCCTGGCTTAATGAGCAGTTCTTC | CASSDGTSGGPWLNEQFF
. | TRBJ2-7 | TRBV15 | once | TGTGCCACCAGCAGAGAGGGAGGGGGTCGCGGGAGATGGTACGAGCAGTACTTC | CATSREGGGRGRWYEQYF
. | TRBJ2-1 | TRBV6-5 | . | TGTGCCAGCAGACCAGACGGCAGCTCCTACAATGAGCAGTTCTTC | CASRPDGSSYNEQFF
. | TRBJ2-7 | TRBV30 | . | TGTGCCTGGAGTTGGGGGCTAGAGCAGTACTTC | CAWSWGLEQYF
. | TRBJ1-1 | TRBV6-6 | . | TGTGCCAGCAGTTACTCCTCCCCCAAAAGGGGCACTGAAGCTTTCTTT | CASSYSSPKRGTEAFF
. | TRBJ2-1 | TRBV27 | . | TGTGCCAGCAGTCCGTCGACGGGACACTCCTACAATGAGCAGTTCTTC | CASSPSTGHSYNEQFF
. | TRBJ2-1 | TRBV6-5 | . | TGTGCCAGCAGTTACGATAGGGCCATGTACAATGAGCAGTTCTTC | CASSYDRAMYNEQFF
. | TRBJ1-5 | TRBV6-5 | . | TGTGCCAGCAGTTACTCGATCGCAGGGCATCAGCCCCAGCATTTT | CASSYSIAGHQPQHF
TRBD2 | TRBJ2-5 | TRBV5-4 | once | TGTGCCAGCAGCCTAACTTGGACTAGCGGGTGGGAGTACCAAGAGACCCAGTACTTC | CASSLTWTSGWEYQETQYF
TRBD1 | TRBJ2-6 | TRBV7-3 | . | TGTGCCAGCAGCTTAAGAGCAGGGGGCGTCTCCAACGTCCTGACTTTC | CASSLRAGGVSNVLTF
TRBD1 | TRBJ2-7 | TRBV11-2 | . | TGTGCCAGCAGCTTAGGTTGGACAGGGAACTACGAGCAGTACTTC | CASSLGWTGNYEQYF
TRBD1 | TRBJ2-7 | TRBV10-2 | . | TGCGCCAGCAGGCAGACAGGGGGCGAGAACGAGCAGTACTTC | CASRQTGGENEQYF
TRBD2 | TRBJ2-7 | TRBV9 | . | TGTGCCAGCAGCGTAGGGACTAGCGGGTTTTCGGACGAGCAGTACTTC | CASSVGTSGFSDEQYF
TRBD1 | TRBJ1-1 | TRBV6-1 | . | TGTGCCAGCAGTAAAGTACGGACAGGGTTGAACACTGAAGCTTTCTTT | CASSKVRTGLNTEAFF
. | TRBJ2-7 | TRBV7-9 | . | TGTGCCAGCAGCTTAGGACAGGACGAGCAGTACTTC | CASSLGQDEQYF
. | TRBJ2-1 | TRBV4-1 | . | TGCGCCAGCAGCCAACCCACATTAGGGGAAGGTAATGAGCAGTTCTTC | CASSQPTLGEGNEQFF
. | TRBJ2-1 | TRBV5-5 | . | TGTGCCAGCAGCTGGGGTCCAGAGTGGGACAATGAGCAGTTCTTC | CASSWGPEWDNEQFF
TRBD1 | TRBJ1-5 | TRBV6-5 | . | TGTGCCAGCAGCGAGGACAGGGGAGTCAATCAGCCCCAGCATTTT | CASSEDRGVNQPQHF
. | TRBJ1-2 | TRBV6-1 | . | TGTGCCAGCATGTCCGTGGGGTTGGGTGGCTACACCTTC | CASMSVGLGGYTF
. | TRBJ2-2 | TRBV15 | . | TGTGCCACCAGAGAGCAGCAACCGAACACCGGGGAGCTGTTTTTT | CATREQQPNTGELFF
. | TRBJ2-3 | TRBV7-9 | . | TGTGCCAGCAGCTTGGGTCCGGGGGATACGCAGTATTTT | CASSLGPGDTQYF
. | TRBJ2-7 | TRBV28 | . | TGTGCCAGCACTCAGGCCCGGGACCCCCTTGAAGAGCAGTACTTC | CASTQARDPLEEQYF
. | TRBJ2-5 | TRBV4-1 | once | TGCGCCAGCAGCCCGACTACCCACCAAGAGACCCAGTACTTC | CASSPTTHQETQYF
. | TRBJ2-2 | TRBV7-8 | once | TGTGCCAGCAGCTTATTCTCTGACCTTAGACTTACCGGGGAGCTGTTTTTT | CASSLFSDLRLTGELFF
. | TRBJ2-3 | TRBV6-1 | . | TGTGCCAGCAGTGCCTTGAGACAGCAGGCGGATACGCAGTATTTT | CASSALRQQADTQYF
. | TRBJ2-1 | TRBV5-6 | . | TGTGCCAGCAGCTCGGGAGTCGGGATCGGTGAGCAGTTCTTC | CASSSGVGIGEQFF
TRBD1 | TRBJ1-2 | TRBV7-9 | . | TGTGCCAGCAGCTTAGAGGGAGGTGAGGGGGCTTGGGACTATGGCTACACCTTC | CASSLEGGEGAWDYGYTF
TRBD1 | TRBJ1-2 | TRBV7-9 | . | TGTGCCAGCAGCTTGGCAGGGGGGACTTATGGCTACACCTTC | CASSLAGGTYGYTF
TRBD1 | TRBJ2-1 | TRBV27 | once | TGTGCCAGCAGTTCCGTAGTCCCGGGACAGGGTTGGTGGTTCTTC | CASSSVVPGQGWWFF
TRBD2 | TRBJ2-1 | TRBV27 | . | TGTGCCAGCATCGGGCTAGCGGGAGGCAATGAGCAGTTCTTC | CASIGLAGGNEQFF
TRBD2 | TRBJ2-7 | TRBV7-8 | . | TGTGCCAGCAGCTTAGCGGGACTAGGCCACGAGCAGTACTTC | CASSLAGLGHEQYF
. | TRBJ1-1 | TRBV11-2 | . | TGTGCCAGCAGCTTAGATCTGGGGGGCGGTTATCGCATGAACACTGAAGCTTTCTTT | CASSLDLGGGYRMNTEAFF
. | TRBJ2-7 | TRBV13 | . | TGTGCCAGCAGCTCCGGACGGGTCTACGAGCAGTACTTC | CASSSGRVYEQYF
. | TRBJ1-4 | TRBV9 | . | TGTGCCAGCAGTCCAGAGGGACCTAATGAAAAACTGTTTTTT | CASSPEGPNEKLFF
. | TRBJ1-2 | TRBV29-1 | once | TGCAGCGGCTATACAGCGGCCGACCCTGCCTATGGCTACACCTTC | CSGYTAADPAYGYTF
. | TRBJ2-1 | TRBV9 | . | TGTGCCAGCAGCGTAGTGCAGCAGCCCCACAATGAGCAGTTCTTC | CASSVVQQPHNEQFF
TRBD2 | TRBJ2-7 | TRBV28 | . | TGTGCCAGCAGTTTAGTGCGGGAGTCCCACGAGCAGTACTTC | CASSLVRESHEQYF
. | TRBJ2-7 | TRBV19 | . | TGTGCCAGCTTCGGACCCCCCTACTACGAGCAGTACTTC | CASFGPPYYEQYF
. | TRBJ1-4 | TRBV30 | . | TGTGCCTGGAACGCGCCTGGAACTCACACAGTCTTT | CAWNAPGTHTVF
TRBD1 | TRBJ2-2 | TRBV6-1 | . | TGTGCCAGCAGGGACAGGGCTTCGAACACCGGGGAGCTGTTTTTT | CASRDRASNTGELFF
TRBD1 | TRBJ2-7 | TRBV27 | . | TGTGCCAGCAGTGTGACAGGGACGCCCTACGAGCAGTACTTC | CASSVTGTPYEQYF
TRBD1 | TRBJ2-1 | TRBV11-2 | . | TGTGCCAGCAGCACACCCGGGACAGATTCCTACAATGAGCAGTTCTTC | CASSTPGTDSYNEQFF
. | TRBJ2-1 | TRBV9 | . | TGTGCCAGCAGCCTCCATCGACGTGAAGGCTACAATGAGCAGTTCTTC | CASSLHRREGYNEQFF